This TCR beta chain is from a study of T cells in Graves' hyperthyroidism and ophthalmopathy. This clonotype was seen a few times. Amplification targeted TCR beta CDR3 regions from RNA transcripts. The TCR CDR3 was amplified in a first-round RT-PCR using the HTBI primer set. TCRdb reprocessed the multiplex PCR reads with MiXCR, giving one entry per CDR3 protein. The sample has 650,000 to 800,000 distinct CDR3 sequences; 45% are singletons. The CDR3 contains 14 residues. CDR1 and CDR2 (germline): SGHVS, FQNEAQ. V dropped 5 bases and J dropped 2 bases, with 13 bases sitting between them. This chain links TRBV7-8 with TRBJ2-7; D gene ambiguous. Sample: peripheral blood or thyroid tissue (not recorded which). This sequence originates from an adult man with Graves' disease, either hyperthyroidism or ophthalmopathy (not recorded which). The CDR3 DNA reads TGTGCCAGCAGCCAAGACTCCACTACCTACGAGCAGTACTTC. Its protein is CASSQDSTTYEQYF.